A selection of T cell receptor beta chains follows, all from one sample in a study of metastatic and nonmetastatic thyroid tumors. TCRdb reassembled clones from the PCR reads with MiXCR. The sample holds 25,000 to 35,000 clones, 30% seen once. Sequences were obtained from blood. These TCRs come from a female donor with papillary thyroid cancer or a benign thyroid nodule (not recorded which). Some clones in this sample may be carry-over from other donors' samples. Both conserved end residues are part of each CDR3. A D gene is named only where the DNA matches it firmly. Expanded clones are given a class, and other clones once, few, many or no size at all.

size: -
V: TRBV12-3/TRBV12-4
J: TRBJ2-7
D: -
CDR3: CASSLQGGPYEQYF
DNA: TGTGCCAGCAGTCTTCAGGGGGGCCCGTACGAGCAGTACTTC

size: -
V: TRBV20-1
J: TRBJ2-1
D: TRBD2
CDR3: CSATSGRGYNEQFF
DNA: TGCAGTGCTACTAGCGGGAGAGGGTACAATGAGCAGTTCTTC

size: -
V: TRBV6-5
J: TRBJ1-1
D: -
CDR3: CASSYSRIERGQNTEAFF
DNA: TGTGCCAGCAGTTATTCCAGGATAGAAAGGGGCCAGAACACTGAAGCTTTCTTT

size: -
V: TRBV7-9
J: TRBJ2-7
D: -
CDR3: CASSLDGTYEQYF
DNA: TGTGCCAGCAGTCTCGACGGAACCTACGAGCAGTACTTC

size: few
V: TRBV6-1
J: TRBJ1-5
D: TRBD1
CDR3: CASSADRGLSQPQHF
DNA: TGTGCCAGCAGTGCCGACAGGGGGCTTTCCCAGCCCCAGCATTTT

size: -
V: TRBV5-1
J: TRBJ1-1
D: -
CDR3: CASSLQYDSEAFF
DNA: TGCGCCAGCAGCTTGCAGTATGACAGTGAAGCTTTCTTT

size: many
V: TRBV2
J: TRBJ2-2
D: TRBD2
CDR3: CASSVGRASTGELFF
DNA: TGTGCCAGCAGTGTCGGGAGGGCCTCCACCGGGGAGCTGTTTTTT

size: -
V: TRBV5-1
J: TRBJ2-7
D: -
CDR3: CASSLDKISYEQYF
DNA: TGCGCCAGCAGCTTAGACAAGATATCCTACGAGCAGTACTTC

size: medium-sized
V: TRBV6-1
J: TRBJ2-7
D: TRBD2
CDR3: CASSPGAGGDYEQYF
DNA: TGTGCCAGCAGCCCGGGAGCCGGGGGGGATTACGAGCAGTACTTC

size: -
V: TRBV30
J: TRBJ2-2
D: -
CDR3: CAWSPGRTGELFF
DNA: TGTGCCTGGAGTCCTGGACGCACCGGGGAGCTGTTTTTT

size: -
V: TRBV28
J: TRBJ1-2
D: TRBD1
CDR3: CASSPGQGIFYGYTF
DNA: TGTGCCAGCAGTCCGGGACAGGGGATTTTCTATGGCTACACCTTC

size: -
V: TRBV5-1
J: TRBJ1-3
D: TRBD1
CDR3: CASSLGTVGNTIYF
DNA: TGCGCCAGCAGCCTGGGGACAGTAGGAAACACCATATATTTT

size: -
V: TRBV4-1
J: TRBJ1-5
D: TRBD1
CDR3: CASSQGQGGQPQHF
DNA: TGCGCCAGCAGCCAAGGACAGGGTGGTCAGCCCCAGCATTTT

size: -
V: TRBV28
J: TRBJ2-7
D: TRBD1
CDR3: CASGGTGIREQYF
DNA: TGTGCCAGCGGGGGGACAGGGATTCGCGAGCAGTACTTC

size: few
V: TRBV11-3
J: TRBJ1-3
D: TRBD1
CDR3: CASSLGQAGNTIYF
DNA: TGTGCCAGCAGCTTGGGACAGGCTGGAAACACCATATATTTT

size: few
V: TRBV10-1
J: TRBJ1-1
D: -
CDR3: CASSESAEPKTEAFF
DNA: TGCGCCAGCAGTGAGTCGGCTGAGCCGAAGACTGAAGCTTTCTTT

size: -
V: TRBV30
J: TRBJ2-3
D: -
CDR3: CAWSMGTDTQYF
DNA: TGTGCCTGGAGTATGGGTACAGATACGCAGTATTTT

size: few
V: TRBV6-2/TRBV6-3
J: TRBJ1-2
D: -
CDR3: CASSYESGRGPLNYGYTF
DNA: TGTGCCAGCAGTTACGAATCGGGTCGCGGGCCCCTGAACTATGGCTACACCTTC

size: -
V: TRBV9
J: TRBJ2-2
D: -
CDR3: CASSGVMGGTGELFF
DNA: TGTGCCAGCAGCGGGGTTATGGGGGGCACCGGGGAGCTGTTTTTT

size: once
V: TRBV7-8
J: TRBJ2-1
D: -
CDR3: CASSPAGDPYNEQFF
DNA: TGTGCCAGCAGCCCGGCCGGGGACCCCTACAATGAGCAGTTCTTC

size: -
V: TRBV6-1
J: TRBJ2-7
D: TRBD1
CDR3: CASSPKGQGDSYEQYF
DNA: TGTGCCAGCAGCCCGAAGGGACAGGGAGACTCCTACGAGCAGTACTTC

size: -
V: TRBV6-4
J: TRBJ2-3
D: TRBD1
CDR3: CASGQGPSDTQYF
DNA: TGTGCCAGCGGACAGGGGCCCTCAGATACGCAGTATTTT

size: few
V: TRBV27
J: TRBJ2-7
D: TRBD2
CDR3: CASTRTSEPYEQYF
DNA: TGTGCCAGCACCCGGACTAGCGAACCCTACGAGCAGTACTTC

size: -
V: TRBV20-1
J: TRBJ2-1
D: TRBD2
CDR3: CSALLAGGHEQFF
DNA: TGCAGTGCTCTACTAGCGGGGGGGCATGAGCAGTTCTTC

size: medium-sized
V: TRBV28
J: TRBJ1-3
D: -
CDR3: CATLESSGNTIYF
DNA: TGTGCCACCCTCGAGAGCTCTGGAAACACCATATATTTT

size: -
V: TRBV4-1
J: TRBJ1-1
D: -
CDR3: CASSSATEAFF
DNA: TGCGCCAGCAGCTCCGCGACAGAAGCTTTCTTT

size: -
V: TRBV20-1
J: TRBJ1-2
D: TRBD1
CDR3: CSAVPGQRRGYGYTF
DNA: TGCAGTGCTGTCCCGGGACAGCGTCGTGGCTATGGCTACACCTTC

size: -
V: TRBV30
J: TRBJ2-7
D: TRBD1
CDR3: CAWSFSRDSEQYF
DNA: TGTGCCTGGAGTTTTAGCCGGGACAGTGAGCAGTACTTC

size: once
V: TRBV7-2
J: TRBJ2-2
D: -
CDR3: CASSLVPSGELFF
DNA: TGTGCCAGCAGCTTAGTGCCGTCCGGGGAGCTGTTTTTT

size: once
V: TRBV30
J: TRBJ1-6
D: -
CDR3: CAWSARGSWDNSPLHF
DNA: TGTGCCTGGAGTGCCAGGGGATCTTGGGATAATTCACCCCTCCACTTT

size: few
V: TRBV7-9
J: TRBJ1-2
D: -
CDR3: CASSGPLNYGYTF
DNA: TGTGCCAGCTCTGGGCCCCTTAACTATGGCTACACCTTC

size: many
V: TRBV6-1
J: TRBJ2-7
D: TRBD2
CDR3: CASSELAGYEQYF
DNA: TGTGCCAGCAGTGAACTAGCGGGGTACGAGCAGTACTTC

size: many
V: TRBV7-2
J: TRBJ1-2
D: -
CDR3: CASSSNSGYGYTF
DNA: TGTGCCAGCAGCTCGAACTCCGGCTATGGCTACACCTTC

size: -
V: TRBV7-3
J: TRBJ2-2
D: -
CDR3: CASSFLPGQNNTGELFF
DNA: TGTGCCAGCAGCTTCCTACCGGGACAAAATAACACCGGGGAGCTGTTTTTT

size: many
V: TRBV5-6
J: TRBJ2-3
D: -
CDR3: CASSSSDRRHTDTQYF
DNA: TGTGCCAGCAGCTCTTCCGACCGTAGACACACAGATACGCAGTATTTT

size: few
V: TRBV6-2/TRBV6-3
J: TRBJ2-3
D: -
CDR3: CASSYGGRPSTDTQYF
DNA: TGTGCCAGCAGTTACGGCGGCAGGCCAAGCACAGATACGCAGTATTTT

size: few
V: TRBV6-6
J: TRBJ2-2
D: TRBD1
CDR3: CASSYWKTGGDTGELFF
DNA: TGTGCCAGCAGTTACTGGAAAACAGGGGGAGACACCGGGGAGCTGTTTTTT

size: -
V: TRBV18
J: TRBJ2-6
D: -
CDR3: CASSPGRELTGANVLTF
DNA: TGTGCCAGCTCACCAGGAAGAGAGTTGACTGGGGCCAACGTCCTGACTTTC

size: few
V: TRBV6-2/TRBV6-3
J: TRBJ1-5
D: -
CDR3: CASSYWDQPQHF
DNA: TGTGCCAGCAGTTATTGGGATCAGCCCCAGCATTTT

size: -
V: TRBV5-1
J: TRBJ1-2
D: -
CDR3: CASSLAGTGWGYTF
DNA: TGCGCCAGCAGCTTGGCCGGTACGGGGTGGGGCTACACCTTC

size: -
V: TRBV6-4
J: TRBJ2-2
D: TRBD2
CDR3: CASTAGTSGRPGAGELFF
DNA: TGTGCCAGCACTGCCGGGACTAGCGGGCGCCCCGGGGCCGGGGAGCTGTTTTTT

size: -
V: TRBV9
J: TRBJ2-7
D: -
CDR3: CASSAPSQPDEQYF
DNA: TGTGCCAGCAGCGCGCCGAGCCAGCCGGACGAGCAGTACTTC

size: -
V: TRBV27
J: TRBJ2-7
D: -
CDR3: CASSDSRKPYGQYF
DNA: TGTGCCAGCAGCGACAGCCGCAAACCCTACGGGCAGTACTTC